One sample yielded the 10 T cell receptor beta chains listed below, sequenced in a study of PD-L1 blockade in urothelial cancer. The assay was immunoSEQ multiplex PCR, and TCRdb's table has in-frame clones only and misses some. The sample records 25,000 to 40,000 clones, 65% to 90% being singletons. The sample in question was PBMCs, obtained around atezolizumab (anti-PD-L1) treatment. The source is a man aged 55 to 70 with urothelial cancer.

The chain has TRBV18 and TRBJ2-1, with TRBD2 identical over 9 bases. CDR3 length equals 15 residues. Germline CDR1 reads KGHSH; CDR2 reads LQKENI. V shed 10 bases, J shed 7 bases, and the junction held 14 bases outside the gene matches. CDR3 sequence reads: CATVTIAGVLNEQFF. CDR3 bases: TGTGCCACCGTTACTATAGCGGGAGTTCTAAATGAGCAGTTCTTC.

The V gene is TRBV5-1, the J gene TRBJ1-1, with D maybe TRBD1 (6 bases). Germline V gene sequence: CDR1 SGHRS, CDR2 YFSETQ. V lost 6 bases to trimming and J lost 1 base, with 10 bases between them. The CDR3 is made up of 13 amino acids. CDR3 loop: CASTGTRNTEAFF. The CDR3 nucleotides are TGCGCCAGCACTGGGACAAGGAACACTGAAGCTTTCTTT.

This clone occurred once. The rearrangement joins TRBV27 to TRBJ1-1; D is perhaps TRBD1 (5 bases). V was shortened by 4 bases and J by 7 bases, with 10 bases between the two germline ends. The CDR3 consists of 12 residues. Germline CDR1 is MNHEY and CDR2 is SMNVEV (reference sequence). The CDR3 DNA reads TGTGCCAGCAGTTCAGGGTGGGGTGAAGCTTTCTTT. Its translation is CASSSGWGEAFF.

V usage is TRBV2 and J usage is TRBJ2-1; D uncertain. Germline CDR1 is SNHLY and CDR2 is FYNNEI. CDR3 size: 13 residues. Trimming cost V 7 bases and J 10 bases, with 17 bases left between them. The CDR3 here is CASTNVDKREQFF. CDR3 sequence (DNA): TGTGCCAGCACGAACGTAGACAAAAGGGAGCAGTTCTTC.

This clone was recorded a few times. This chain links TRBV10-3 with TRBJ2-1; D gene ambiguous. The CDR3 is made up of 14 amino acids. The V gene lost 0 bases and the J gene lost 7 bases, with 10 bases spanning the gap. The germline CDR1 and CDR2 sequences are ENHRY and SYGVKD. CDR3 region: CAISESGPRNEQFF. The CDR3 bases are TGTGCCATCAGTGAGTCTGGGCCTCGGAATGAGCAGTTCTTC.

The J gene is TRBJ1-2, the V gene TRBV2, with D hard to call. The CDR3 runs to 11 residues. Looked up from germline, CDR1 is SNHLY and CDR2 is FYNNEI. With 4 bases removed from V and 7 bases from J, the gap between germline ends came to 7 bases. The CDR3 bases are TGTGCCAGCAGTGGCAGTGGTGGCTACACCTTC. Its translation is CASSGSGGYTF.

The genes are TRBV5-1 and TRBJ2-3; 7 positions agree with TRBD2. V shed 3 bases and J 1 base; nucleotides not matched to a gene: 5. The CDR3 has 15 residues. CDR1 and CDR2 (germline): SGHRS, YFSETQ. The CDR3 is CASSSLAGGTDTQYF. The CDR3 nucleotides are TGCGCCAGCAGCTCATTAGCGGGCGGCACAGATACGCAGTATTTT.

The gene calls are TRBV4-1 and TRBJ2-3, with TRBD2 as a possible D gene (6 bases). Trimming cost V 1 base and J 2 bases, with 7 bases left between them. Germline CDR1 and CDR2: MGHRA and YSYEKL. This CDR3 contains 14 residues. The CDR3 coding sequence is TGCGCCAGCAGCCAAGGGAGGGACACAGATACGCAGTATTTT. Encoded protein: CASSQGRDTDTQYF.

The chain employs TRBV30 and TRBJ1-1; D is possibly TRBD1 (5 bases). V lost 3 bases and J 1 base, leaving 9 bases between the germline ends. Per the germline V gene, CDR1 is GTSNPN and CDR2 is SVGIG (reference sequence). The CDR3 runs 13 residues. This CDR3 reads CAWRITGNTEAFF. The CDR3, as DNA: TGTGCCTGGAGGATTACAGGGAACACTGAAGCTTTCTTT.

The CDR3 region has the DNA TGTGCCAGCACCGGACTAGGTAGCACCGGGGAGCTGTTTTTT. Its protein is CASTGLGSTGELFF. The chain uses TRBV7-2 and TRBJ2-2; 7 bases are a match to TRBD2. Germline trimming cut 7 bases from V and 4 bases from J; bases unmatched to any gene: 6. This CDR3 contains 14 residues. Germline CDR1 is SGHTA and CDR2 is FQGNSA.